The 29 T cell receptor beta chains given below trace back to one sample, sequenced in a study of T-cell reconstitution after alpha-beta-depleted transplantation in children. During its preparation, the TCRbeta library received unique molecular identifiers. TCRdb processed the PCR reads anew with MiXCR; each CDR3 protein has one entry. The sample consists of roughly 590,000 distinct CDR3 sequences, over 15% of them appearing once. This sample comprised PBMCs from the stem cell graft donor, obtained from the stem cell graft. The receptor source for this set is a human donor who donated a stem cell graft to a child with acute myeloid leukemia.

There are many counts of this clonotype. This chain links TRBV20-1 with TRBJ2-2, with D unresolved. The CDR3 loop spans 12 amino acids. V shed 0 bases and J shed 8 bases, with 7 bases lying between them. Per germline, CDR1 DFQATT and CDR2 SNEGSKA (reference sequence). The CDR3 loop is CSARDKWGELFF. In DNA form, the CDR3 reads TGCAGTGCTAGAGATAAATGGGGGGAGCTGTTTTTT.

Only a few counts were recorded for this clonotype. The rearrangement uses TRBV20-1 and TRBJ2-7, with TRBD1 matching 8 bases. Germline V gives CDR1 DFQATT, CDR2 SNEGSKA (reference sequence). The CDR3 extends over 14 amino acids. V shed 5 bases, J shed 3 bases, and the junction held 9 bases outside the gene matches. The CDR3, as DNA: TGCAGTGCTCAGGGGGCTAGCAGTAACTACGAGCAGTACTTC. This gives the protein CSAQGASSNYEQYF.

This clonotype was detected only a few times. The CDR3 protein is CATAGVSNEKLFF. For the CDR3, the DNA is TGTGCCACTGCAGGGGTCTCTAATGAAAAACTGTTTTTT. This rearrangement joins TRBV6-1 to TRBJ1-4, with D possibly being TRBD1 (6 bases). Germline V lookup: CDR1 MNHNS, CDR2 SASEGT. The CDR3 spans 13 residues. The V gene lost 10 bases and the J gene lost 3 bases, with 12 bases spanning the gap.

This clonotype was detected ten times or more. The CDR3 sequence is CASRFKNTEAFF. In DNA, the CDR3 is TGTGCCAGCAGGTTCAAGAACACTGAAGCTTTCTTT. This chain connects TRBV12-3 or TRBV12-4 to TRBJ1-1; D gene uncertain. This CDR3 is built from 12 residues. V was trimmed by 6 bases and J by 1 base, leaving 6 bases between them.

The gene calls are TRBV21-1 and TRBJ1-5; the table's D call, TRBD1, was not checked against the DNA. TRBV21-1 is classified as a pseudogene. The CDR3 totals 14 residues. The CDR3 here is CASSKGDNNQPQHF. CDR3 bases: TGTGCCAGCAGCAAGGGGGACAACAATCAGCCCCAGCATTTT.

The chain carries TRBV30 and TRBJ2-2; D may be TRBD1 (6 bases). The ends were cut back, 4 bases at V and 3 bases at J, with 18 bases in the middle. The CDR3 runs to 16 residues. Germline lookup yields CDR1 GTSNPN and CDR2 SVGIG (reference sequence). CDR3 sequence: CAWIPPQGMYTGELFF. The CDR3 DNA is TGTGCCTGGATTCCGCCCCAGGGGATGTACACCGGGGAGCTGTTTTTT.

The chain carries TRBV20-1 and TRBJ1-5, with D maybe TRBD1 (5 bases). The CDR3 length is 16 residues. Germline V gene data show CDR1 as DFQATT and CDR2 as SNEGSKA (reference sequence). Trimming left V 1 base short and J 0 bases short, with 13 bases between. CDR3 residues: CSARAGGTPSNQPQHF. In DNA, the CDR3 is TGCAGTGCTAGAGCGGGGGGGACCCCTAGCAATCAGCCCCAGCATTTT.

The chain recombines TRBV13 with TRBJ2-1; 7 nucleotides match TRBD2. J lost 9 bases, V lost 8 bases, and 10 bases had no gene match. Per germline, CDR1 PRHDT and CDR2 FYEKMQ (reference sequence). There are 13 residues in the CDR3. The CDR3 DNA follows: TGTGCCAGCTCTGGCGGGGGTAAGGCTGAGCAGTTCTTC. Translation: CASSGGGKAEQFF.

The chain carries TRBV12-3 or TRBV12-4 and TRBJ2-2; 12 bases align to TRBD2. The length of the CDR3 is 15 residues. The V and J ends lost 4 bases and 7 bases, in that order; junction bases with no gene match: 4. CDR3 residues: CASSSSGGASGELFF. The CDR3, as DNA: TGTGCCAGCAGTTCTAGCGGGGGGGCTAGCGGGGAGCTGTTTTTT.

This clonotype was seen more than once but under ten times. The chain joins TRBV5-1 to TRBJ2-4, with 9 positions matching TRBD1. Germline-derived CDR1 and CDR2 are SGHRS and YFSETQ. The ends lost 3 bases at V and 8 bases at J; junction bases unmatched: 6. This CDR3 region has 14 residues. CDR3 sequence: CASSWGQGKDIQYF. The CDR3 DNA reads TGCGCCAGCAGCTGGGGACAGGGAAAGGACATTCAGTACTTC.

Only a few counts were recorded for this clonotype. The genes are TRBV20-1 and TRBJ2-1; 10 bases align to TRBD2. V was clipped by 0 bases and J by 7 bases; unmatched bases: 9. This CDR3 is built from 16 residues. Looked up from germline, CDR1 is DFQATT and CDR2 is SNEGSKA (reference sequence). CDR3 in amino acids: CSARDEAPSGGNEQFF. The CDR3 bases are TGCAGTGCTAGAGATGAAGCGCCTAGCGGGGGAAATGAGCAGTTCTTC.

The table lists this clonotype with many counts. The rearrangement uses TRBV6-6 and TRBJ1-1; D not certain. Germline CDR1 is MNHNY and CDR2 is SVGAGI (reference sequence). This CDR3 region has 12 residues. The V end was cut by 0 bases, the J end by 5 bases, with 4 bases between. CDR3 sequence: CASSYSATEAFF. DNA for the CDR3: TGTGCCAGCAGTTACTCGGCTACTGAAGCTTTCTTT.

This clonotype was seen many times. V gene TRBV30 combines with J gene TRBJ2-7; 8 nucleotides match TRBD1. CDR3 length equals 13 residues. V trimming: 0 bases; J trimming: 3 bases; junction bases outside the gene matches: 1. CDR1 and CDR2 from the germline V gene are GTSNPN and SVGIG (reference sequence). The CDR3, as DNA: TGTGCCTGGAGTGTGGACAGGGACTACGAGCAGTACTTC. This gives the protein CAWSVDRDYEQYF.

This clonotype was detected only a few times. The rearrangement joins TRBV29-1 to TRBJ1-5; D is perhaps TRBD1 (5 bases). Germline CDR1 is SQVTM and CDR2 is ANQGSEA. Trimming took off 3 bases at V and 2 bases at J, with 11 bases between the two ends. The CDR3 length is 14 residues. The CDR3 bases are TGCAGCGTTGATACAGGAATCGGCAATCAGCCCCAGCATTTT. The encoded protein is CSVDTGIGNQPQHF.

J is TRBJ2-6 and V is TRBV11-2; 8 nucleotides agree with TRBD1. This CDR3 spans 16 amino acids. Trimming cost V 3 bases and J 4 bases; bases outside gene matches: 5. CDR1 is SGHAT, CDR2 FQNNGV, per germline. CDR3 in amino acids: CASSFLDRAGANVLTF. The DNA of the CDR3 is TGTGCCAGCAGCTTCCTGGACAGGGCCGGGGCCAACGTCCTGACTTTC.

This clonotype was recorded at least ten times. The genes are TRBV12-3 or TRBV12-4 and TRBJ2-4; no firm D call. The CDR3 has 14 residues. Between the trimmed V and J ends, which lost 7 bases and 0 bases, there was a span of 10 bases. This CDR3 reads CASTPGGAKNIQYF. As DNA, the CDR3 is TGTGCCAGCACCCCGGGTGGAGCCAAAAACATTCAGTACTTC.

This clonotype was observed a handful of times. This chain joins TRBV12-3 or TRBV12-4 and TRBJ2-2, with D maybe TRBD2 (5 bases). The CDR3 spans 14 residues. Trimming cost V 5 bases and J 5 bases, with 12 bases left between them. In nucleotides, the CDR3 is TGTGCCAGCAGTCCGGAACGGAGGACCGGGGAGCTGTTTTTT. Its translation: CASSPERRTGELFF.

Comments on this clonotype: A single base separates this from a much larger clone, so it may be a read error. The chain carries TRBV20-1 and TRBJ1-2, with a tentative D call TRBD1 (6 bases). The germline V gene has CDR1 DFQATT and CDR2 SNEGSKA (reference sequence). CDR3 length equals 13 residues. CDR3 residues: CTARVQGRNGYTF. In DNA, the CDR3 is TGCACTGCTAGAGTTCAGGGGCGGAATGGCTACACCTTC.

V is TRBV7-6 and J is TRBJ1-5, with no clear D. CDR3 length: 12 residues. V lost 3 bases, J lost 7 bases, and 7 bases lay in between. Germline values: CDR1 SGHVS, CDR2 FNYEAQ. CDR3 sequence: CASSFYGQPQHF. CDR3 sequence (DNA): TGTGCCAGCAGCTTCTACGGGCAGCCCCAGCATTTT.

This clonotype has a handful of counts. This chain joins TRBV5-5 and TRBJ1-1, with D perhaps TRBD1 (6 bases). This CDR3 spans 14 amino acids. The V gene lost 1 base and the J gene lost 10 bases, with 17 bases spanning the gap. Germline V CDR1 and CDR2: SGHKS, YYEKEE (reference sequence). The CDR3 DNA reads as TGTGCCAGCAGCTTGTCGTTGCCGGGGGCCGGAGCTTTCTTT. Protein: CASSLSLPGAGAFF.

This sequence joins TRBV6-5 and TRBJ1-1; D gene ambiguous. Per the germline V gene, CDR1 is MNHEY and CDR2 is SVGAGI. This CDR3 contains 15 residues. V lost 0 bases to trimming and J lost 0 bases, with 8 bases between them. In DNA, the CDR3 is TGTGCCAGCAGTTACTCGGACGGAATGAACACTGAAGCTTTCTTT. Protein product: CASSYSDGMNTEAFF.

This clonotype was seen ten or more times. The gene calls are TRBV6-5 and TRBJ2-1; no reliable D call. CDR3 length equals 15 residues. Germline-derived CDR1 and CDR2 are MNHEY and SVGAGI. The V and J ends lost 6 bases and 6 bases respectively, with 18 bases between them. The CDR3: CASSPEDGGGNEQFF. CDR3 nucleotide sequence: TGTGCCAGCAGCCCAGAGGACGGTGGCGGCAATGAGCAGTTCTTC.

The chain couples TRBV6-1 to TRBJ1-5; D gene unclear. CDR1 is MNHNS, CDR2 SASEGT, per germline. V shed 4 bases and J shed 7 bases, with 17 bases lying between them. This CDR3 spans 15 amino acids. The CDR3 loop is CASSVGGGVWQPQHF. CDR3 DNA: TGTGCCAGCAGTGTGGGCGGCGGGGTGTGGCAGCCCCAGCATTTT.

This clonotype has a count of ten or more. V gene TRBV6-2 or TRBV6-3 combines with J gene TRBJ1-1, with D perhaps matching TRBD1 (6 bases). V lost 0 bases and J lost 3, with 11 bases in between. CDR1 is MNHEY, CDR2 SVGEGT, per germline. The CDR3 is 15 residues long. CDR3 sequence reads: CASSYSIRQDTEAFF. The CDR3 DNA reads TGTGCCAGCAGTTACTCGATAAGACAGGACACTGAAGCTTTCTTT.

This clonotype was seen repeatedly, ten times or more. The V and J genes are TRBV7-2 and TRBJ2-3, with D unclear. The CDR3 sequence is 15 residues long. CDR1 and CDR2 (germline): SGHTA, FQGNSA. The ends were cut back, 4 bases at V and 2 bases at J, with 13 bases in the middle. The CDR3 DNA reads TGTGCCAGCAGCTCGGACGGCAGCCTCACAGATACGCAGTATTTT. This sequence encodes CASSSDGSLTDTQYF.

This clonotype was picked up many times. The chain recombines TRBV6-5 with TRBJ2-7; 7 bases are shared with TRBD1. The germline V gene has CDR1 MNHEY and CDR2 SVGAGI. Losses at the gene ends were 4 bases for V and 3 bases for J; bases not matched to a gene: 0. The CDR3 totals 12 residues. Written as DNA, the CDR3 is TGTGCCAGCAGTTGGACAGGCTACGAGCAGTACTTC. Protein: CASSWTGYEQYF.

CDR3 DNA: TGCGCCAGCAGCTCCCCCTCCGGGACGGCCTTCTACGAGCAGTACTTC. This translates into CASSSPSGTAFYEQYF. The rearrangement uses TRBV5-1 and TRBJ2-7; perhaps D is TRBD1 or TRBD2 (5 bases each). Germline lookup yields CDR1 SGHRS and CDR2 YFSETQ. CDR3 length equals 16 residues. Trimming stripped 3 bases from V and 3 bases from J, with 19 bases between.

The chain joins TRBV4-1 to TRBJ2-1; D unclear. The CDR3 has 15 amino acids. Deletions cut 3 bases from V and 5 bases from J, with 14 bases between. Germline V gene data show CDR1 as MGHRA and CDR2 as YSYEKL. DNA of the CDR3: TGCGCCAGCAGCCAGGTCTTTGGGGTCGACAATGAGCAGTTCTTC. Its translation is CASSQVFGVDNEQFF.

The CDR3 is CASSRTFTGELFF. The DNA of the CDR3 is TGTGCCAGCAGTCGTACATTCACCGGGGAGCTGTTTTTT. This rearrangement joins TRBV12-3 or TRBV12-4 to TRBJ2-2; D gene ambiguous. Trimming cost V 5 bases and J 4 bases, with 8 bases left between them. CDR3 size: 13 residues.